This entry features one T cell receptor (beta chain) sequence. Its antigen is currently not known. No much larger clonotype is one base removed from it; base qualities were not supplied. CDR1 SEHNR and CDR2 FQNEAQ were looked up in the germline V gene (reference sequence). V is cut by 1 base and J by 3 bases, and the space between the germline ends is 13 bases. From its cysteine to its phenylalanine, the CDR3 spans 16 amino acids. Left in the record is the CDR3 DNA by itself, 48 bases read in frame from the first base. Sequencing took place on an Illumina NovaSeq 6000. TCRalpha and TCRbeta cDNA libraries were built by 5'RACE with constant-segment primers, adding sample barcodes and unique molecular identifiers. Trizol reagent was used to extract RNA from every sample. Library amplification was performed in two PCR steps, and a second sample barcode and Illumina TruSeq adapters were introduced in the second step. The libraries were sequenced on an Illumina NovaSeq using 2 x 150 bp paired-end reads. The authors' analysis ran thus. Demultiplexing of reads and collapsing into UMI-guided consensus sequences were performed with migec v1.2.7. Using mixcr v2.1.11, the UMI consensuses were aligned to TRA and TRB V and J templates and assembled into clonotypes. A clonotype was counted as expanded or contracted only when both edgeR and NoisET called the clonotype significant, with the noise models trained on biological replicates. For edgeR calls, the thresholds were a false discovery rate-adjusted p below 0.01 and a log2 fold-change of 1. As an exploratory analysis of dynamics, PCA with hierarchical clustering was applied to max-normalized trajectories of the 1000 most abundant clonotypes. Separately sequenced CD4+ and CD8+ repertoires were used to assign the CD4 or CD8 phenotype of responding clones. TCRdb ran its own pipeline on the public reads, namely fastp trimming at Q25 and MiXCR clone calling, and kept in-frame beta chains. Rows with a matching CDR3 protein are joined into one entry that keeps the most common DNA and genes. TCRdb, not the authors, supplied the V and J calls. In this sample the table shows roughly 410,000 distinct CDR3 sequences, about 24% of which occur a single time. The ten most abundant clones make up 7% to 9.5% of the sample.

The sample is drawn from a study of T-cell memory formation after mild COVID-19 (dated by TCRdb to the early 2020s). General notes on the study: Most TCR sequence clusters were specific to one of the two donors. In two donors, T-cell clones that expanded and contracted after mild COVID-19 were followed by sequencing TCRalpha and TCRbeta repertoires longitudinally. The cohort was made up of two young adult volunteers, one female and one male, who were previously healthy.

Study-level results and caveats: From day 15 to 85, contracting clones showed balanced CD4/CD8 phenotypes, whereas a second wave of clones that expanded from day 15 to 37 leaned towards CD4+. Only a couple of mild cases were covered by the study, and larger cohorts that include severe cases with pre-infection samples were considered necessary. Some responding clones were detected in pre-infection memory, which suggested that pre-existing cross-reactive memory T cells had joined the SARS-CoV-2 response. Contracting CD4+ clones appeared mostly in the CM and EM memory subsets, whereas CD8+ clones were enriched in EMRA. SARS-CoV-2 specificity was not confirmed for the second-wave clones peaking on day 37.

Ficoll-Paque density gradient centrifugation was used to isolate PBMCs. Sequencing was performed on PBMCs or a T cell subset sorted from them (not recorded which). The receptor was isolated from an adult woman who had mild COVID-19 (a few samples of this study predate the infection). The sample titles of this study are shuffled in the database, so cell type and time point are left out; the donor was told from shared clones. The V gene is TRBV7-9 and the J gene is TRBJ2-1, with the D call perhaps TRBD1 or TRBD2, each one matching 5 bases. The nucleotides read TGTGCCAGCAGCTTAGGAGGGACCAACATCTACAATGAGCAGTTCTTC. Translated, this gives CASSLGGTNIYNEQFF.